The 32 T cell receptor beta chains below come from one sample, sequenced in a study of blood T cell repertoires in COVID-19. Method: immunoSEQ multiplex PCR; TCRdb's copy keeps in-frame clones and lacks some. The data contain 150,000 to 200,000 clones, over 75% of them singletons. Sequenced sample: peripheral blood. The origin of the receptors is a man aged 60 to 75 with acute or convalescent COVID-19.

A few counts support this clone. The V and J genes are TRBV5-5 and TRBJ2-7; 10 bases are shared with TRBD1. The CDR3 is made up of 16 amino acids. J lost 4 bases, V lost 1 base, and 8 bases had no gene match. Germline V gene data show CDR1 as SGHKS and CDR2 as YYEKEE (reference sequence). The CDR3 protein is CASSLTPDRGGYEQYF. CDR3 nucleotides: TGTGCCAGCAGCTTGACCCCGGACAGGGGGGGTTACGAGCAGTACTTC.

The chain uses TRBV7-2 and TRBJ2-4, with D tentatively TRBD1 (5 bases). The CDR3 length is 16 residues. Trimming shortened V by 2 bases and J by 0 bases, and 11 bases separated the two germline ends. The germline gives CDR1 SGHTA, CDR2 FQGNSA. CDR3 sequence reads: CASSLSQGPAKNIQYF. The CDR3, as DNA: TGTGCCAGCAGCTTATCCCAGGGCCCAGCCAAAAACATTCAGTACTTC.

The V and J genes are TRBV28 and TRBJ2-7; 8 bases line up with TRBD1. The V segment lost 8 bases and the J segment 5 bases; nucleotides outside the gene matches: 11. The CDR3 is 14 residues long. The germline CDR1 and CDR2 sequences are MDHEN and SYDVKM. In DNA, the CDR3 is TGTGCCAGCTCAGGGGGCAGCTTCTCGGACGAGCAGTACTTC. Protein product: CASSGGSFSDEQYF.

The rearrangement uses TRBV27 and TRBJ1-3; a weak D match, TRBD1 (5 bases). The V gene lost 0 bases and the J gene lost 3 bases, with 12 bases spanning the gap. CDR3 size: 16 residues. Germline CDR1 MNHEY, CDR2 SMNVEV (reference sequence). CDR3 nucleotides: TGTGCCAGCAGTTTATCTTGGCCAGGGCGTGGAAACACCATATATTTT. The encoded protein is CASSLSWPGRGNTIYF.

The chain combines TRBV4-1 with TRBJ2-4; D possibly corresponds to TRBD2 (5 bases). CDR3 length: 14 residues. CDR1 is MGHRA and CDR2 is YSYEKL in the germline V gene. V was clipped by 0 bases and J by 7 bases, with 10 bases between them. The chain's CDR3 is CASSQDHEGNIQYF. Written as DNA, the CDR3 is TGCGCCAGCAGCCAAGATCACGAGGGTAACATTCAGTACTTC.

CDR3 bases: TGTGCCAGCAGCTCGCGGCCAGGCGGAGGGTCACCCCTCCACTTT. Translating it yields CASSSRPGGGSPLHF. The chain carries TRBV12-1 and TRBJ1-6. TRBV12-1 is a pseudogene locus. This CDR3 is built from 15 residues.

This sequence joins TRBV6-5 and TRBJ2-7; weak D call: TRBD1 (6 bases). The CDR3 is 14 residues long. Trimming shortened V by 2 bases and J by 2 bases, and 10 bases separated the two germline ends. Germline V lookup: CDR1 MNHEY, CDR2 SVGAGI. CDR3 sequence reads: CASSYRDRTYEQYF. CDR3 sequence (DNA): TGTGCCAGCAGTTACCGAGACAGGACCTACGAGCAGTACTTC.

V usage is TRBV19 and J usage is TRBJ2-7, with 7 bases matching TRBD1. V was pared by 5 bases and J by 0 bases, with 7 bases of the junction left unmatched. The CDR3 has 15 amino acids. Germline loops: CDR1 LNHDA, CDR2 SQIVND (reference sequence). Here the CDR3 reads CASSVKGTASYEQYF. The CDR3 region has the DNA TGTGCCAGTAGTGTAAAAGGGACAGCCTCCTACGAGCAGTACTTC.

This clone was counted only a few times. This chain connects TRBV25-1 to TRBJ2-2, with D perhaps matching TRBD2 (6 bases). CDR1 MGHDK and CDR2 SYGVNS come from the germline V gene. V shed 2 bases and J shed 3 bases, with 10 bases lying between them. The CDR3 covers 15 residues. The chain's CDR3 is CASSEKGGDTGELFF. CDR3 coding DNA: TGTGCCAGCAGTGAAAAGGGAGGCGACACCGGGGAGCTGTTTTTT.

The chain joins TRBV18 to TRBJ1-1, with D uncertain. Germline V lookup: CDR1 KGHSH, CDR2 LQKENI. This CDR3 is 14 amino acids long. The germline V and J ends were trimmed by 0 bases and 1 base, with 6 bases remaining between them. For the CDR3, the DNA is TGTGCCAGCTCACCACCATCCAGGAACACTGAAGCTTTCTTT. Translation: CASSPPSRNTEAFF.

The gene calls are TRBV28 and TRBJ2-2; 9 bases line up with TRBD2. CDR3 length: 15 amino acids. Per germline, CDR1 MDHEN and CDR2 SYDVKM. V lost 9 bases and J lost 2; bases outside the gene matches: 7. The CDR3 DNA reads TGTGCCAGGGTTGCTAGCGGGACCAACACCGGGGAGCTGTTTTTT. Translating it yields CARVASGTNTGELFF.

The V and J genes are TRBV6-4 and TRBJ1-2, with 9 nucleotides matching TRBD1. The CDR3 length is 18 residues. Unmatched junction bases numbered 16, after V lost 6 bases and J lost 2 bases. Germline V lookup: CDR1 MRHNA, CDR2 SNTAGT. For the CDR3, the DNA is TGTGCCAGCAGCGCTACCTGGGGAGACAGGGGGTTGAACTATGGCTACACCTTC. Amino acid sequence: CASSATWGDRGLNYGYTF.

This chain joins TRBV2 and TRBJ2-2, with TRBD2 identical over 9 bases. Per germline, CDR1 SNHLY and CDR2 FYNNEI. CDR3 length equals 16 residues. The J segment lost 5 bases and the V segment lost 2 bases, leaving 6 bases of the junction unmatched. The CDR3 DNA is TGTGCCAGCAGTGAAACCAATAGCGGGAGAACCGGGGAGCTGTTTTTT. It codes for CASSETNSGRTGELFF.

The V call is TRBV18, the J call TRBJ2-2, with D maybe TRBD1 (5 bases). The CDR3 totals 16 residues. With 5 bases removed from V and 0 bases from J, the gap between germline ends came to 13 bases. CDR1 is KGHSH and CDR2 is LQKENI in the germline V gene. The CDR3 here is CASSGDSSANTGELFF. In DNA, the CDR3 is TGTGCCAGCTCAGGTGACAGTTCCGCGAACACCGGGGAGCTGTTTTTT.

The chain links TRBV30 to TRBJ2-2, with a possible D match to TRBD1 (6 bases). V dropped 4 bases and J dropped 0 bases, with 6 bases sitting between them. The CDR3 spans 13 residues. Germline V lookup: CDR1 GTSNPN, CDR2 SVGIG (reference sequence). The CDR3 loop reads CAWNRANTGELFF. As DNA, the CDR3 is TGTGCCTGGAACAGGGCGAACACCGGGGAGCTGTTTTTT.

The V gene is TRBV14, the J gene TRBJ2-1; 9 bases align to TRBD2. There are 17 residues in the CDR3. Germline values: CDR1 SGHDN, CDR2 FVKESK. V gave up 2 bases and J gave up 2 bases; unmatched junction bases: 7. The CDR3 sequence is CASSQKGGRVTYNEQFF. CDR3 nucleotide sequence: TGTGCCAGCAGCCAAAAGGGCGGGAGGGTGACCTACAATGAGCAGTTCTTC.

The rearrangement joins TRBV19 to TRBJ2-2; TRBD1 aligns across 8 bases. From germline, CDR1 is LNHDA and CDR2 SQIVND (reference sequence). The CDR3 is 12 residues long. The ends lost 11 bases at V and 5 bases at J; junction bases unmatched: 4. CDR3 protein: CAARTGTGELFF. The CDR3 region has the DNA TGTGCCGCGAGGACAGGGACCGGGGAGCTGTTTTTT. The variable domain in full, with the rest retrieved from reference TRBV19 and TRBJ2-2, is DGGITQSPKYLFRKEGQNVTLSCEQNLNHDAMYWYRQDPGQGLRLIYYSQIVNDFQKGDIAEGYSVSREKKESFPLTVTSAQKNPTAFYLCAARTGTGELFFGEGSRLTVL.

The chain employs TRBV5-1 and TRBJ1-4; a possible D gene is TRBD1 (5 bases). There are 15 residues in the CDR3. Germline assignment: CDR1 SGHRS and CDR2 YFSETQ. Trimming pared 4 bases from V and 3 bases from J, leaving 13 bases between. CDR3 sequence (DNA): TGCGCCAGCAGCGCGAACGGGGACTCTAATGAAAAACTGTTTTTT. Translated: CASSANGDSNEKLFF.

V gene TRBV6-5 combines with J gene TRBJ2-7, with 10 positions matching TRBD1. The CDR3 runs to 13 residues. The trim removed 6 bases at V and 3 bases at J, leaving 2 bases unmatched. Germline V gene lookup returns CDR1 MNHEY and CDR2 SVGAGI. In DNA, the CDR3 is TGTGCCAGCAGGACAGGGGGCGTCTACGAGCAGTACTTC. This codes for CASRTGGVYEQYF.

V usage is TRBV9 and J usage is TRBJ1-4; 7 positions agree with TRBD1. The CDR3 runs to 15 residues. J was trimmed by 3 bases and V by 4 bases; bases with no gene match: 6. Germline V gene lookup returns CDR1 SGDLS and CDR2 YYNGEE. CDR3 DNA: TGTGCCAGCAGCCCGGTGGGGACAGCTAATGAAAAACTGTTTTTT. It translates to CASSPVGTANEKLFF.

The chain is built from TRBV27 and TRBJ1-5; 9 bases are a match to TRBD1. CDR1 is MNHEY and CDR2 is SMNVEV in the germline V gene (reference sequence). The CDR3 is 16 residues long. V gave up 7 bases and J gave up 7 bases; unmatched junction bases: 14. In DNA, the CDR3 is TGTGCCAGCACTCCCCGGGGGGGACAGGGCGTGCAGCCCCAGCATTTT. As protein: CASTPRGGQGVQPQHF.

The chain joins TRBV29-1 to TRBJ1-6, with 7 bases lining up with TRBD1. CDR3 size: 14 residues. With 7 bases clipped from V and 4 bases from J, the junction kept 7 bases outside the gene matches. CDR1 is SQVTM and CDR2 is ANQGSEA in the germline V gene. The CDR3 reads CSAVGTVYNSPLHF. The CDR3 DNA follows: TGCAGCGCTGTCGGGACAGTGTATAATTCACCCCTCCACTTT.

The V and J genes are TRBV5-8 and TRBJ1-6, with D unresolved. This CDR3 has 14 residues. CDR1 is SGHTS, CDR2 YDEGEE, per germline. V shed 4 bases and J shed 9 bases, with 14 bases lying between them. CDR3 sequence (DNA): TGTGCCAGCAGCCCGCAGGTCAACCCTTCACCCCTCCACTTT. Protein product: CASSPQVNPSPLHF.

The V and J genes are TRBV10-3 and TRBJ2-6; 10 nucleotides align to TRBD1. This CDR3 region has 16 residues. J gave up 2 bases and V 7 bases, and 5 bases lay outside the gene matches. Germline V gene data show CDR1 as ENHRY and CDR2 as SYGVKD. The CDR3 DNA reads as TGTGCCATCAAGGGACAGGGGACGGCTGGGGCCAACGTCCTGACTTTC. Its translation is CAIKGQGTAGANVLTF.

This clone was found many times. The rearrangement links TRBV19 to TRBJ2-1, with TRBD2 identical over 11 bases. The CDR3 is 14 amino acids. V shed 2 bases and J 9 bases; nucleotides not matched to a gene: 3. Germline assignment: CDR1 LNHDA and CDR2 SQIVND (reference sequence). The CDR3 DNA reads TGTGCCAGTAGTATACTAGCGGGAGGCACTGAGCAGTTCTTC. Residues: CASSILAGGTEQFF.

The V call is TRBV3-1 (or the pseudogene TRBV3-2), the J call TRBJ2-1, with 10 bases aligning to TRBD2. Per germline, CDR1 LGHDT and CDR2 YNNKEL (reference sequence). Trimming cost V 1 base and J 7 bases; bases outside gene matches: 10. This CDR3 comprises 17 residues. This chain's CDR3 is CASSQGLSGRPGNEQFF. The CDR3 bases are TGTGCCAGCAGCCAAGGCCTTAGCGGGAGGCCGGGGAATGAGCAGTTCTTC.

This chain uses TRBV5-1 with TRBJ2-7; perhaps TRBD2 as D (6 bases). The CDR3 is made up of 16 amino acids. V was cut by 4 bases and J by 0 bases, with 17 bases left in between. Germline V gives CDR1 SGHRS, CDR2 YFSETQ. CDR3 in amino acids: CASSQKAGTFSYEQYF. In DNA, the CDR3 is TGCGCCAGCAGCCAAAAGGCGGGGACTTTCTCCTACGAGCAGTACTTC.

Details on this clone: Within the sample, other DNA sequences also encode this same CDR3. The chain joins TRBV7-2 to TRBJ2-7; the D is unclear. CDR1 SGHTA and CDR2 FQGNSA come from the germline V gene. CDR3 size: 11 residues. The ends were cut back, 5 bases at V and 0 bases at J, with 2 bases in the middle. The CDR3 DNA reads TGTGCCAGCAGCCGCTCCTACGAGCAGTACTTC. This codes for CASSRSYEQYF. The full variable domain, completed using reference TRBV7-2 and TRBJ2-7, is GAGVSQSPSNKVTEKGKDVELRCDPISGHTALYWYRQSLGQGLEFLIYFQGNSAPDKSGLPSDRFSAERTGGSVSTLTIQRTQQEDSAVYLCASSRSYEQYFGPGTRLTVT.

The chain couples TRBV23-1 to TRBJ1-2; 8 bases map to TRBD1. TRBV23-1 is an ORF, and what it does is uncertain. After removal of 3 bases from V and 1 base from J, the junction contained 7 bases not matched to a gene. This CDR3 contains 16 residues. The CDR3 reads CASSHTGGLSNYGYTF. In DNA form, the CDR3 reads TGCGCCAGCAGTCACACAGGGGGATTGAGTAACTATGGCTACACCTTC.

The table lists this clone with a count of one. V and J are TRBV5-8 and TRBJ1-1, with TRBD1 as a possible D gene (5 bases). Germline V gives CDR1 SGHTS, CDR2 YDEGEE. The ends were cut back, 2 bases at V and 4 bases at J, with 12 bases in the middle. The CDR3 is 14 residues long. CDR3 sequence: CASSFRGQGTEAFF. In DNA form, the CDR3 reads TGTGCCAGCAGCTTTAGGGGCCAGGGCACTGAAGCTTTCTTT.

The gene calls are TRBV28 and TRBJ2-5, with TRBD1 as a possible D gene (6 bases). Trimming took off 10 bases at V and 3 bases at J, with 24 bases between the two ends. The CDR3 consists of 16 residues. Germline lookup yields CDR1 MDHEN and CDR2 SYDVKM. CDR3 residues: CATKTMGASTEETQYF. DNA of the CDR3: TGTGCCACCAAGACGATGGGGGCCTCGACAGAAGAGACCCAGTACTTC.

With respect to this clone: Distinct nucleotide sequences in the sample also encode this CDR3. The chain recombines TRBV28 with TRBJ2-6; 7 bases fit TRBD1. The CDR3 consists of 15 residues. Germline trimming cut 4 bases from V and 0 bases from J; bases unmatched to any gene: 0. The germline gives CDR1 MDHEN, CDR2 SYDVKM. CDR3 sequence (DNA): TGTGCCAGCAGTTCAGGGGGCTCTGGGGCCAACGTCCTGACTTTC. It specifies CASSSGGSGANVLTF.